The 3 T cell receptor beta chains given below trace back to one sample, sequenced in a study of OX40 agonist ivuxolimab in advanced cancers. The data were produced by immunoSEQ multiplex PCR, yet TCRdb's version contains in-frame clones alone and is incomplete. The table has 70,000 or so clones, 91% seen once. This specimen consisted of CD4+ or CD8+ T cells sorted from blood, obtained in a trial of the OX40 agonist ivuxolimab. These receptors were taken from an adult with an advanced solid tumor such as melanoma, head and neck, liver or kidney cancer.

The rearrangement joins TRBV19 to TRBJ1-3; 7 bases fit TRBD1. The CDR3 is 16 amino acids. The V and J ends lost 7 bases and 7 bases, in that order; junction bases with no gene match: 16. Germline loops: CDR1 LNHDA, CDR2 SQIVND (reference sequence). The CDR3 DNA reads TGTGCCAGTACCCTGATAGGGGGCACTGTCTCTAACACCATATATTTT. Amino acids: CASTLIGGTVSNTIYF.

This clone was recorded only once. The chain combines TRBV7-9 with TRBJ1-1; no clear D gene. Germline V gene sequence: CDR1 SEHNR, CDR2 FQNEAQ (reference sequence). V gave up 5 bases and J gave up 5 bases, with 0 bases separating them. This CDR3 contains 9 residues. DNA for the CDR3: TGTGCCAGCAGCACTGAAGCTTTCTTT. Translation: CASSTEAFF.

The chain joins TRBV9 to TRBJ2-5; D ambiguous. V was trimmed by 3 bases and J by 4 bases, leaving 22 bases between them. The CDR3 has 17 residues. Per the germline V gene, CDR1 is SGDLS and CDR2 is YYNGEE. The CDR3, as DNA: TGTGCCAGCAGCGCCTCCCGAGGTTACGGGCCTCCAGAGACCCAGTACTTC. This sequence encodes CASSASRGYGPPETQYF.